The 29 T cell receptor beta chains given below trace back to one sample, sequenced in a study of spatial heterogeneity in lung cancer. Time point given: sample taken at primary tumor resection. Whole RNA came from tumor, nontumor lung or frozen PBMC and was sequenced without being sorted. TCRdb used MiXCR to reprocess the 5' RACE reads, holding one entry per CDR3 protein. The data contain about 40,000 distinct CDR3 sequences, 5.2% of them singletons. The sample in question was PBMCs, obtained at surgery. The receptors derive from a female donor with early-stage non-small cell lung cancer.

This clonotype was observed many times. J is TRBJ2-2 and V is TRBV6-1; 10 positions match TRBD2. The ends lost 8 bases at V and 6 bases at J; junction bases unmatched: 9. The CDR3 sequence is 15 residues long. Germline values: CDR1 MNHNS, CDR2 SASEGT. The CDR3 reads CASGQSGGGAGELFF. CDR3 bases: TGTGCCAGCGGTCAAAGCGGGGGGGGCGCCGGGGAGCTGTTTTTT.

This clonotype was counted between two and nine times. The V gene is TRBV6-2 or TRBV6-3, the J gene TRBJ1-2; no clear D gene. Germline V gene sequence: CDR1 MNHEY, CDR2 SVGEGT. This CDR3 region has 16 residues. V gave up 6 bases and J gave up 8 bases, with 25 bases separating them. CDR3 region: CASSRYDDLSLEGYTF. For the CDR3, the DNA is TGTGCCAGCAGCCGGTACGACGATCTCTCCCTTGAGGGCTACACCTTC.

This rearrangement joins TRBV2 to TRBJ1-1; D not resolved. The germline CDR1 and CDR2 sequences are SNHLY and FYNNEI. The CDR3 runs 14 residues. The ends were cut back, 4 bases at V and 5 bases at J, with 14 bases in the middle. The chain's CDR3 is CASSARQTGTEAFF. DNA of the CDR3: TGTGCCAGCAGTGCAAGACAAACGGGGACTGAAGCTTTCTTT.

Many counts were recorded for this clonotype. The V call is TRBV2, the J call TRBJ2-7; the match to TRBD1 covers 10 bases. Trimming removed 4 bases from V and 5 bases from J; junction bases left unmatched: 8. This CDR3 comprises 15 residues. Germline V gene data show CDR1 as SNHLY and CDR2 as FYNNEI. CDR3 DNA: TGTGCCAGCAGTGTGGAGACAGGGGGCATAAACGAGCAGTACTTC. This codes for CASSVETGGINEQYF.

This clonotype appeared many times. The gene calls are TRBV29-1 and TRBJ2-7; either TRBD1 or TRBD2 may fit D (6 bases each). Trimming removed 1 base at V and 2 bases at J, with 12 bases between. Germline V lookup: CDR1 SQVTM, CDR2 ANQGSEA. The CDR3 length is 14 residues. The CDR3 DNA reads TGCAGCGTTGAAGGCTGGGGGGCCCCCTACGAGCAGTACTTC. This codes for CSVEGWGAPYEQYF.

This clonotype is categorized as medium-sized (0.01 to 0.1%). The chain links TRBV29-1 to TRBJ2-7; the D gene could be TRBD1 or TRBD2 (5 bases each). The ends were cut back, 1 base at V and 4 bases at J, with 11 bases in the middle. The germline gives CDR1 SQVTM, CDR2 ANQGSEA. The CDR3 consists of 13 residues. The CDR3 protein is CSVEGGEIYEQYF. The CDR3 nucleotides read TGCAGCGTTGAAGGAGGGGAGATATACGAGCAGTACTTC.

There are a few counts of this clonotype. The V and J genes are TRBV7-3 and TRBJ1-1; D is undetermined. The germline gives CDR1 SGHTA, CDR2 FQGTGA. Trimming pared 1 base from V and 6 bases from J, leaving 9 bases between. The CDR3 is 13 residues long. Here the CDR3 reads CASSLSRYPEAFF. For the CDR3, the DNA is TGTGCCAGCAGCTTAAGTCGGTATCCTGAAGCTTTCTTT.

The chain is built from TRBV12-3 or TRBV12-4 and TRBJ1-2, with a possible D match to TRBD1 (5 bases). Trimming removed 8 bases from V and 8 bases from J, with 18 bases in between. There are 13 residues in the CDR3. The CDR3 nucleotides read TGTGCCAGCGCGGGGACGGCCGAACGGGGCTACACCTTC. This gives the protein CASAGTAERGYTF.

This clonotype was recorded a few times. The junction differs from germline at one of its ends, possibly a read error. This chain links TRBV10-3 with TRBJ2-5; 7 bases agree with TRBD2. The CDR3 runs to 13 residues. The germline gives CDR1 ENHRY, CDR2 SYGVKD. CDR3 sequence: CAITEGRGETQYF. The CDR3 nucleotides are TGTGCCATCACTGAGGGGAGGGGAGAGACCCAGTACTTC.

This clonotype was recorded many times. This chain joins TRBV12-3 or TRBV12-4 and TRBJ2-5, with D uncertain. With 3 bases removed from V and 5 bases from J, the gap between germline ends came to 7 bases. The CDR3 has 12 residues. The CDR3 region has the DNA TGTGCCAGCAGTTTTTCGACGGAGACCCAGTACTTC. Its translation: CASSFSTETQYF.

V usage is TRBV27 and J usage is TRBJ2-1, with D possibly matching TRBD2 (7 bases). Germline CDR1 and CDR2: MNHEY and SMNVEV (reference sequence). This CDR3 has 18 amino acids. V shed 2 bases and J shed 2 bases, with 19 bases lying between them. CDR3 in DNA: TGTGCCAGCAGTTTACCCGGGAAGGCGGGGGCTACCTACAATGAGCAGTTCTTC. Encoded protein: CASSLPGKAGATYNEQFF.

This sequence joins TRBV15 and TRBJ2-2; D is possibly TRBD1 (5 bases). The CDR3 is 14 amino acids. V shed 5 bases and J shed 5 bases, with 12 bases lying between them. CDR1 is LNHNV and CDR2 is YYDKDF in the germline V gene (reference sequence). DNA of the CDR3: TGTGCCACCAGCGGCCAGGGCAATACCGGGGAGCTGTTTTTT. It yields the protein CATSGQGNTGELFF. The entire variable domain, with the rest obtained from reference TRBV15 and TRBJ2-2, is as follows: DAMVIQNPRYQVTQFGKPVTLSCSQTLNHNVMYWYQQKSSQAPKLLFHYYDKDFNNEADTPDNFQSRRPNTSFCFLDIRSPGLGDTAMYLCATSGQGNTGELFFGEGSRLTVL.

Worth noting for this clonotype: Relative to the germline gene, one junction end is altered; a read error may explain this. This chain uses TRBV6-5 with TRBJ2-3; possible D gene TRBD2, 6 bases. Germline values: CDR1 MNHEY, CDR2 SVGAGI. This CDR3 contains 15 residues. The CDR3 nucleotides read TGTGTCAGCAGTACGTTAGCGGAAAACACAGATACGCAGTATTTT. Translation: CVSSTLAENTDTQYF.

This clonotype occurred many times. The rearrangement uses TRBV10-3 and TRBJ1-1; 9 bases are a match to TRBD1. Germline CDR1 ENHRY, CDR2 SYGVKD. J lost 5 bases, V lost 3 bases, and 7 bases had no gene match. The CDR3 extends over 15 amino acids. CDR3 sequence (DNA): TGTGCCATCAGTGAACCACAGGGGGCGCGGACTGAAGCTTTCTTT. Protein product: CAISEPQGARTEAFF.

In this sample, this clonotype turned up many times. The chain uses TRBV6-2 or TRBV6-3 and TRBJ2-1, with 10 positions matching TRBD2. The CDR3 loop spans 15 amino acids. Per the germline V gene, CDR1 is MNHEY and CDR2 is SVGEGT. Trimming cost V 2 bases and J 7 bases; bases outside gene matches: 5. The CDR3 bases are TGTGCCAGCAGTTACATAGCGGGGGGCACGAATGAGCAGTTCTTC. The encoded protein is CASSYIAGGTNEQFF.

This clonotype occurred many times. The V call is TRBV7-2, the J call TRBJ1-4, with TRBD1 matching over 11 bases. Trimming removed 3 bases from V and 8 bases from J; junction bases left unmatched: 5. The germline CDR1 and CDR2 sequences are SGHTA and FQGNSA. The CDR3 has 15 amino acids. The CDR3 nucleotides read TGTGCCAGCAGCTTGGGGACAGGGGGGTACGAAAAACTGTTTTTT. Its translation is CASSLGTGGYEKLFF.

V and J are TRBV19 and TRBJ1-1; tentative D call: TRBD1 (5 bases). The CDR3 covers 14 residues. V lost 6 bases to trimming and J lost 4 bases, with 15 bases between them. CDR1 and CDR2 from the germline V gene are LNHDA and SQIVND (reference sequence). The CDR3 here is CASRPGERGTEAFF. Here the CDR3 DNA reads TGTGCCAGTAGGCCGGGGGAAAGGGGCACTGAAGCTTTCTTT. The entire variable domain, with the rest obtained from reference TRBV19 and TRBJ1-1, is as follows: DGGITQSPKYLFRKEGQNVTLSCEQNLNHDAMYWYRQDPGQGLRLIYYSQIVNDFQKGDIAEGYSVSREKKESFPLTVTSAQKNPTAFYLCASRPGERGTEAFFGQGTRLTVV.

CDR3 bases: TGTGCCAGCTCACGCCGGGACAGGGGTAACGAGCAGTACTTC. Translated: CASSRRDRGNEQYF. The chain is built from TRBV18 and TRBJ2-7; 10 bases map to TRBD1. The CDR3 sequence is 14 residues long. From germline, CDR1 is KGHSH and CDR2 LQKENI. V was clipped by 4 bases and J by 5 bases; unmatched bases: 5.

This clonotype was seen ten or more times. This rearrangement joins TRBV28 to TRBJ2-7; no clear D gene. The CDR3 length is 12 residues. The germline V and J ends were trimmed by 3 bases and 3 bases, with 6 bases remaining between them. CDR1 is MDHEN, CDR2 SYDVKM, per germline. The CDR3 bases are TGTGCCAGCAGTTTGAGCAGCTACGAGCAGTACTTC. This translates into CASSLSSYEQYF. The complete variable domain, with remaining parts taken from reference TRBV28 and TRBJ2-7, reads DVKVTQSSRYLVKRTGEKVFLECVQDMDHENMFWYRQDPGLGLRLIYFSYDVKMKEKGDIPEGYSVSREKKERFSLILESASTNQTSMYLCASSLSSYEQYFGPGTRLTVT.

In this sample, this clonotype turned up many times. The chain has TRBV28 and TRBJ1-1; the D gene is possibly TRBD1 (5 bases). The germline CDR1 and CDR2 sequences are MDHEN and SYDVKM. V dropped 10 bases and J dropped 0 bases, with 12 bases sitting between them. CDR3 length: 13 amino acids. CDR3 region: CATSGTVNTEAFF. The DNA of the CDR3 is TGTGCCACTTCAGGGACGGTGAACACTGAAGCTTTCTTT. Variable domain in full (rest from reference TRBV28 and TRBJ1-1): DVKVTQSSRYLVKRTGEKVFLECVQDMDHENMFWYRQDPGLGLRLIYFSYDVKMKEKGDIPEGYSVSREKKERFSLILESASTNQTSMYLCATSGTVNTEAFFGQGTRLTVV.

The rearrangement joins TRBV3-1 to TRBJ2-7; no firm D call. CDR3 length equals 13 residues. The germline CDR1 and CDR2 sequences are LGHDT and YNNKEL (reference sequence). Trimming stripped 4 bases from V and 2 bases from J, with 9 bases between. The CDR3 coding sequence is TGTGCCAGCAGCCTCGGGCATCCCTACGAGCAGTACTTC. Amino acid sequence: CASSLGHPYEQYF.

This clonotype has ten or more counts. Here the CDR3 reads CSAGSSGPSGANVLTF. CDR3 DNA: TGCAGTGCTGGCTCTAGCGGGCCCTCTGGGGCCAACGTCCTGACTTTC. This chain uses TRBV20-1 with TRBJ2-6, with TRBD2 matching over 8 bases. Germline V CDR1 and CDR2: DFQATT, SNEGSKA (reference sequence). With 5 bases clipped from V and 0 bases from J, the junction kept 6 bases outside the gene matches. This CDR3 is 16 amino acids long.

This clonotype was seen many times. The chain combines TRBV7-9 with TRBJ2-1, with no clear D. The ends were cut back, 4 bases at V and 8 bases at J, with 6 bases in the middle. CDR1 is SEHNR and CDR2 is FQNEAQ in the germline V gene (reference sequence). CDR3 length: 11 amino acids. The CDR3 DNA sequence: TGTGCCAGCAGCTGGAATGATGAGCAGTTCTTC. Amino acids: CASSWNDEQFF.

This clonotype came up a few times. In nucleotides, the CDR3 is TGTGCCAGCAGATCTAGCGGGGGAAACAATGAGCAGTTCTTC. It translates to CASRSSGGNNEQFF. The rearrangement uses TRBV2 and TRBJ2-1, with TRBD2 matching over 10 bases. The CDR3 consists of 14 residues. J lost 5 bases, V lost 6 bases, and 4 bases had no gene match. Germline assignment: CDR1 SNHLY and CDR2 FYNNEI.

Worth noting for this clonotype: With a much larger clone just one base away, this may be a read error. The rearrangement uses TRBV28 and TRBJ2-5; a weak D match, TRBD2 (5 bases). Trimming removed 5 bases at V and 4 bases at J, with 26 bases between. The CDR3 length is 18 residues. Germline loops: CDR1 MDHEN, CDR2 SYDVKM. The chain's CDR3 is CASSHPLRASTGAETQYF. The CDR3 DNA reads as TGTGCCAGCAGTCATCCGCTCCGGGCTAGCACCGGTGCAGAGACCCAGTACTTC.

This clonotype has only one observation. V gene TRBV13 combines with J gene TRBJ2-5, with D possibly being TRBD1 (5 bases). Per the germline V gene, CDR1 is PRHDT and CDR2 is FYEKMQ (reference sequence). The CDR3 covers 13 residues. V lost 3 bases, J lost 5 bases, and 10 bases lay in between. CDR3 residues: CASSFPGWETQYF. The CDR3 DNA is TGTGCCAGCAGCTTTCCAGGGTGGGAGACCCAGTACTTC.

This clonotype was detected a few times. The genes are TRBV12-3 or TRBV12-4 and TRBJ1-5, with 8 bases that match TRBD1. V shed 2 bases, J shed 0 bases, and the junction held 9 bases outside the gene matches. The CDR3 has 18 residues. This chain's CDR3 is CASSLWSGGADSNQPQHF. The CDR3 DNA reads TGTGCCAGCAGTTTATGGTCAGGGGGCGCCGATAGCAATCAGCCCCAGCATTTT.

This clonotype was counted at least ten times. The chain recombines TRBV20-1 with TRBJ2-5; D is possibly TRBD1 or TRBD2 (5 bases each). The CDR3 consists of 14 residues. Germline loops: CDR1 DFQATT, CDR2 SNEGSKA (reference sequence). The V and J ends lost 0 bases and 3 bases respectively, with 11 bases between them. The CDR3 DNA follows: TGCAGTGCTAGAGATATACGAGGGGAAGAGACCCAGTACTTC. Translating gives CSARDIRGEETQYF.

This clonotype has more than one count but fewer than ten. This chain joins TRBV11-3 and TRBJ2-1; D unclear. Germline values: CDR1 SGHNT, CDR2 YENEEA. Trimming pared 1 base from V and 0 bases from J, leaving 10 bases between. The CDR3 is 16 residues long. In DNA, the CDR3 is TGTGCCAGCAGCTTAGCAGGCCGCTACTCCTACAATGAGCAGTTCTTC. It yields the protein CASSLAGRYSYNEQFF.